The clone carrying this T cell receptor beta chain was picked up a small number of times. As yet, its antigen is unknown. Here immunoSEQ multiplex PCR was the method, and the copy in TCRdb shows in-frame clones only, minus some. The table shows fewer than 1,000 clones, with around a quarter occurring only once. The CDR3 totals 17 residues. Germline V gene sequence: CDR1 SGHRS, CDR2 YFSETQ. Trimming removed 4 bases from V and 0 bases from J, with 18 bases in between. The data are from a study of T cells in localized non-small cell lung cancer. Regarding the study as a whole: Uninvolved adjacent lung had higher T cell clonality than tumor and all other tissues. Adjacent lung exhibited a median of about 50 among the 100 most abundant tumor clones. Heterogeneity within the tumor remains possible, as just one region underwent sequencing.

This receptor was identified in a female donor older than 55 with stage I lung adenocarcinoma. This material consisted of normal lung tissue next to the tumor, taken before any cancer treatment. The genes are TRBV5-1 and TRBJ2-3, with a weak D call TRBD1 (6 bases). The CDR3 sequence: CASSRIQTGSSTDTQYF. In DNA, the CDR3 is TGCGCCAGCAGCCGAATCCAGACAGGCTCTAGCACAGATACGCAGTATTTT.